These T cell receptor beta chains were read from a single sample in a study of cytomegalovirus exposure and HLA in healthy donors. The repertoire was sequenced with immunoSEQ multiplex PCR; TCRdb's copy has only in-frame clones and lacks some. This table has under 55,000 clones, approximately 70% appearing once. Specimen: PBMCs. These receptor sequences come from a man aged 18 to 29 in good health and CMV-seronegative. CDR3s include the opening cysteine and the closing phenylalanine or tryptophan. The D gene is left open where the match is weak. A clone size is listed for some rows: how often the clone was seen (once, few, many), or a class if it is expanded.

once	TRBD2	TRBV10-3	TRBJ2-7	TGTGCCATCAGTGAGTGGTCTAGCGGGAGCTCCTACGAGCAGTACTTC	CAISEWSSGSSYEQYF
-	TRBD1	TRBV2	TRBJ1-6	TGTGCCAGCAGTGTCGGACAGGGAAATTCACCCCTCCACTTT	CASSVGQGNSPLHF
-	-	TRBV5-6	TRBJ1-2	TGTGCCAGCAGCTTGGCAGGCGACTATGGCTACACCTTC	CASSLAGDYGYTF
-	-	TRBV18	TRBJ2-7	TGTGCCAGCTCAACTAAGACCCCCTACGAGCAGTACTTC	CASSTKTPYEQYF
-	-	TRBV13	TRBJ2-2	TGTGCCAGCAGCTTCCCAGCCGGGGAGCTGTTTTTT	CASSFPAGELFF
-	-	TRBV11-1	TRBJ2-1	TGTGCCAGCCTCCCTAGCGCAGGGGGTTACAATGAGCAGTTCTTC	CASLPSAGGYNEQFF
-	TRBD1	TRBV15	TRBJ1-5	TGTGCCACCAGCAGGACAGGGCGTCAGCCCCAGCATTTT	CATSRTGRQPQHF
-	TRBD1	TRBV25-1	TRBJ1-1	TGTGCCAGCAGTAAAGGGGGCGGAATCTCTGAAGCTTTCTTT	CASSKGGGISEAFF
-	TRBD1	TRBV7-2	TRBJ2-7	TGTGCCAGCAGCTGGGGACAGGGGGCTTACGAGCAGTACTTC	CASSWGQGAYEQYF
-	-	TRBV2	TRBJ2-2	TGTGCCAGCAGTGAAGACAGGGCGAACACCGGGGAGCTGTTTTTT	CASSEDRANTGELFF
-	TRBD1	TRBV19	TRBJ1-4	TGTGCCAGTCGCTCGAATCCAGGACAGGGCGTTGAAAAACTGTTTTTT	CASRSNPGQGVEKLFF
few	-	TRBV7-9	TRBJ2-7	TGTGCCAGCAGCTTTCGGCAGGCCTCCTACGAGCAGTACTTC	CASSFRQASYEQYF
-	TRBD1	TRBV7-2	TRBJ1-4	TGTGCCAGCAGCTCCGAAACCGGGACAGGGCCTGAAAAACTGTTTTTT	CASSSETGTGPEKLFF
-	-	TRBV6-5	TRBJ1-1	TGTGCCAGCGGGTCCCGAATCAGGGGCACTGAAGCTTTCTTT	CASGSRIRGTEAFF
-	TRBD1	TRBV14	TRBJ1-1	TGTGCCAGCAGCCCTCACAGGGGGGATTTGAACACTGAAGCTTTCTTT	CASSPHRGDLNTEAFF
few	TRBD2	TRBV10-3	TRBJ2-1	TGTGCCATCAGAGCCGGGACTAGCGGGAGCCATGAGCAGTTCTTC	CAIRAGTSGSHEQFF
few	TRBD2	TRBV30	TRBJ2-2	TGTGCCTGGAGTGACGGGAGGGATCCGGGCGGGGAGCTGTTTTTT	CAWSDGRDPGGELFF
-	TRBD1	TRBV29-1	TRBJ1-1	TGCAGCGTCCGGGACAGTAACACTGAAGCTTTCTTT	CSVRDSNTEAFF
-	-	TRBV7-8	TRBJ1-4	TGTGCCAGCGGGAGGGCCACTAATGAAAAACTGTTTTTT	CASGRATNEKLFF
-	-	TRBV29-1	TRBJ2-3	TGCAGCGTTGTCATGTCAGGGTCCACAGATACGCAGTATTTT	CSVVMSGSTDTQYF
-	-	TRBV7-2	TRBJ2-7	TGTGCCAGCAGCTTAGCGGCACCCTACGAGCAGTACTTC	CASSLAAPYEQYF
-	TRBD1	TRBV7-8	TRBJ2-7	TGTGCCAGCAGCTTAGGACAGGGGCAGCTGCAGTACTTC	CASSLGQGQLQYF
-	-	TRBV25-1	TRBJ1-6	TGTGCCAGCAGCGGCTTGTCTTTGGGCAATTCACCCCTCCACTTT	CASSGLSLGNSPLHF
-	TRBD2	TRBV29-1	TRBJ2-7	TGCAGCGTCTCGAGCGGGAGCTCCTACGAGCAGTACTTC	CSVSSGSSYEQYF
-	-	TRBV28	TRBJ1-2	TGTGCCAGCGGCTTTTGGACCGGGAGCGGCTACACCTTC	CASGFWTGSGYTF
-	-	TRBV10-3	TRBJ2-7	TGTGCCATCAGTGAGCGAACAGTGGGCGAGCAGTACTTC	CAISERTVGEQYF
-	-	TRBV28	TRBJ2-2	TGTGCCAGCAGTCGAGGGACATCCACCGGGGAGCTGTTTTTT	CASSRGTSTGELFF
-	-	TRBV4-2	TRBJ1-2	TGTGCCAGCAGCCAAGACCCCGTTCTTGGCTACACCTTC	CASSQDPVLGYTF
few	-	TRBV5-1	TRBJ1-2	TGCGCCAGCAGCCCGGGGACGGGGGGCGACTATGGCTACACCTTC	CASSPGTGGDYGYTF
-	-	TRBV28	TRBJ2-6	TGTGCCAGCTTCAAGGGGAAAGCTGGGGCCAACGTCCTGACTTTC	CASFKGKAGANVLTF
-	TRBD1	TRBV2	TRBJ1-5	TGTGCCAGCAGTCCTACAGGGGAGGGCAATCAGCCCCAGCATTTT	CASSPTGEGNQPQHF
-	TRBD1	TRBV13	TRBJ2-7	TGTGCCAGCAGTTCGACAGGGGCGGCTGACGAGCAGTACTTC	CASSSTGAADEQYF
-	-	TRBV2	TRBJ1-1	TGTGCCAGCACCCTGGGGGGGCCTCGGGTAGCTTTCTTT	CASTLGGPRVAFF
once	TRBD1	TRBV6-5	TRBJ1-1	TGTGCCAGCAGTTACTTTTCGGGACAGGGGACTGAAGCTTTCTTT	CASSYFSGQGTEAFF
once	TRBD1	TRBV10-1	TRBJ2-7	TGCGCCAGCAGTGATGAGAGGACAGGGAGGTACGAGCAGTACTTC	CASSDERTGRYEQYF
-	-	TRBV25-1	TRBJ2-7	TGTGCCAGCAGTGAACAGGGACTGGGCTACGAGCAGTACTTC	CASSEQGLGYEQYF
few	TRBD2	TRBV30	TRBJ2-7	TGTGCCTGGAGAAAGGCGGGAGGCGAGCAGTACTTC	CAWRKAGGEQYF
-	-	TRBV6-1	TRBJ2-7	TGTGCCAGCAGTGCCAGGGTTCCCTCCTACGAGCAGTACTTC	CASSARVPSYEQYF
few	-	TRBV5-4	TRBJ2-7	TGTGCCAGCAGCGCCCTCGGGTCGGGGCAGTACTTC	CASSALGSGQYF
once	-	TRBV7-9	TRBJ2-5	TGTGCCAGCAGCTTATTAGGAGGGCAAGAGACCCAGTACTTC	CASSLLGGQETQYF
-	TRBD2	TRBV7-9	TRBJ2-3	TGTGCCAGCAGCCCCCCGGGACTAGCAACAGATACGCAGTATTTT	CASSPPGLATDTQYF
-	TRBD1	TRBV6-6	TRBJ1-2	TGTGCCAGCAGTTACATTCTGACAGGGGGGGACTATGGCTACACCTTC	CASSYILTGGDYGYTF
-	-	TRBV5-6	TRBJ2-6	TGTGCCAGCAACCCACAGGTTTCTGGGGCCAACGTCCTGACTTTC	CASNPQVSGANVLTF
-	TRBD2	TRBV10-2	TRBJ2-5	TGCGCCAGCAGTGAGTCGAAGGGAGGGGAGACCCAGTACTTC	CASSESKGGETQYF
-	TRBD1	TRBV10-1	TRBJ1-2	TGCGCCAGCAGTGCCTCCGGGACAGGGGCTTTTGGCTACACCTTC	CASSASGTGAFGYTF
-	TRBD1	TRBV30	TRBJ2-7	TGTGCCTGGCTCCCGGGGACAGGGATCGGCGAGCAGTACTTC	CAWLPGTGIGEQYF
-	TRBD2	TRBV4-3	TRBJ2-7	TGCGCCAGCAGCCGACAATTCAGCGGGAGCTCCGAGCAGTACTTC	CASSRQFSGSSEQYF
-	-	TRBV30	TRBJ1-4	TGTGCCTGGCGTCGGTCAGGGGAAAAACTGTTTTTT	CAWRRSGEKLFF
-	TRBD1	TRBV7-2	TRBJ1-2	TGTGCCAGCAGCTTGGACCCGGGACAGCCGAACTATGGCTACACCTTC	CASSLDPGQPNYGYTF
-	-	TRBV19	TRBJ1-2	TGTGCCAGTACCCTCGGCGGAGGGACGGATGGCTACACCTTC	CASTLGGGTDGYTF
-	-	TRBV30	TRBJ1-1	TGTGCCTGGAGTGTAAGCATCTTTGGCACTGAAGCTTTCTTT	CAWSVSIFGTEAFF
-	-	TRBV5-1	TRBJ2-2	TGCGCCAGCAGTTATACCGGGGAGCTGTTTTTT	CASSYTGELFF
few	TRBD1	TRBV28	TRBJ1-1	TGTGCCAGCAGTTTGACAGGGGCGGCAGCTTTCTTT	CASSLTGAAAFF
-	-	TRBV28	TRBJ1-3	TGTGCCAGCAGTTTAGTAGGTCCGGACACCATATACTTT	CASSLVGPDTIYF
-	TRBD1	TRBV29-1	TRBJ2-7	TGCAGCGCCGGGACAGGGTCAACCTACGAGCAGTACTTC	CSAGTGSTYEQYF